What follows are 22 T cell receptor beta chains derived from one specimen sequenced in a study of Ad26.COV2.S vaccination and SARS-CoV-2 variants. Treatment: 15 to 20 received Ad26.COV2.S at low or high dose, single or two shots; five or six received placebo; per-sample allocation not given. Repertoires come from day 63 after the first vaccine or placebo injection. Produced via immunoSEQ multiplex PCR; TCRdb's table is partial and in-frame only. The data show approximately 300,000 clones, approximately 86% seen once. The sequencing here drew on peripheral blood, taken in a trial of Ad26.COV2.S vaccine versus placebo. The origin of the receptors is a person between 18 and 59 years old who received the Ad26.COV2.S COVID-19 vaccine or a placebo.

V usage is TRBV6-2 or TRBV6-3 and J usage is TRBJ2-7; weak D call: TRBD2 (6 bases). Trimming cost V 6 bases and J 5 bases, with 17 bases left between them. The V gene's germline CDR1 is MNHEY and CDR2 SVGEGT. CDR3 length: 14 residues. The CDR3 sequence: CASSRAGGSDEQYF. DNA of the CDR3: TGTGCCAGCAGCAGAGCCGGGGGTAGCGACGAGCAGTACTTC.

The V call is TRBV9, the J call TRBJ2-4; D uncertain. The length of the CDR3 is 13 residues. Looked up from germline, CDR1 is SGDLS and CDR2 is YYNGEE. The ends were cut back, 0 bases at V and 6 bases at J, with 7 bases in the middle. CDR3 DNA sequence: TGTGCCAGCAGCGTAGATCTGGGAAACATTCAGTACTTC. This gives the protein CASSVDLGNIQYF.

J is TRBJ1-2 and V is TRBV19; maybe TRBD1 (5 bases). Germline V gene lookup returns CDR1 LNHDA and CDR2 SQIVND (reference sequence). Deletions cut 6 bases from V and 0 bases from J, with 14 bases between. The CDR3 extends over 15 amino acids. CDR3 sequence (DNA): TGTGCCAGTAGCCTGCCGGGACGAACTAACTATGGCTACACCTTC. Translated: CASSLPGRTNYGYTF.

This clone appeared a few times. Germline and junction disagree at one end, which may indicate a read error. This rearrangement joins TRBV7-7 to TRBJ2-2; D is uncertain. Per the germline V gene, CDR1 is SSHAT and CDR2 is FNYEAQ (reference sequence). The CDR3 is made up of 13 amino acids. In DNA form, the CDR3 reads TGTGCTAGCAGCTTGGGTAGAACCGGGGAGCTGTTTTTT. Translation gives CASSLGRTGELFF.

V is TRBV2 and J is TRBJ1-4, with a possible D match to TRBD1 (6 bases). V lost 5 bases, J lost 8 bases, and 15 bases lay in between. The CDR3 spans 14 residues. Germline V gene sequence: CDR1 SNHLY, CDR2 FYNNEI. This chain's CDR3 is CASSTRGGVEKLFF. CDR3 in DNA: TGTGCCAGCAGTACCAGGGGTGGAGTGGAAAAACTGTTTTTT.

The gene calls are TRBV7-2 and TRBJ2-7, with TRBD1 matching over 11 bases. Germline CDR1 is SGHTA and CDR2 is FQGNSA. After removal of 1 base from V and 4 bases from J, the junction contained 3 bases not matched to a gene. CDR3 length: 15 residues. The CDR3 DNA sequence: TGTGCCAGCAGCTTAGAGGGGACAGGGGGTTACGAGCAGTACTTC. Its translation is CASSLEGTGGYEQYF.

This clone was counted only a few times. The V gene is TRBV7-9, the J gene TRBJ2-5; no reliable D call. CDR1 and CDR2 (germline): SEHNR, FQNEAQ (reference sequence). The V end lost 11 bases, the J end lost 3 bases, and 10 bases lay between the germline ends. This CDR3 contains 11 residues. CDR3 sequence: CAGGSEETQYF. The CDR3 bases are TGTGCCGGCGGTAGTGAAGAGACCCAGTACTTC. The whole variable domain, filled in from reference TRBV7-9 and TRBJ2-5, reads DTGVSQNPRHKITKRGQNVTFRCDPISEHNRLYWYRQTLGQGPEFLTYFQNEAQLEKSRLLSDRFSAERPKGSFSTLEIQRTEQGDSAMYLCAGGSEETQYFGPGTRLLVL.

This chain links TRBV7-2 with TRBJ2-7; 7 nucleotides align to TRBD2. This CDR3 has 15 residues. Germline lookup yields CDR1 SGHTA and CDR2 FQGNSA. The V segment lost 1 base and the J segment 4 bases; nucleotides outside the gene matches: 7. The CDR3 here is CASSLVGGGAYEQYF. CDR3 sequence (DNA): TGTGCCAGCAGCTTAGTTGGCGGGGGAGCATACGAGCAGTACTTC.

V is TRBV5-1 and J is TRBJ2-5, with 8 bases fitting TRBD2. The CDR3 has 14 amino acids. Germline CDR1 and CDR2: SGHRS and YFSETQ. J lost 3 bases, V lost 6 bases, and 7 bases had no gene match. The CDR3 sequence: CASTYSGGKETQYF. CDR3 nucleotides: TGCGCCAGCACCTACTCGGGGGGGAAAGAGACCCAGTACTTC. The full variable domain, with the rest looked up from reference TRBV5-1 and TRBJ2-5, is KAGVTQTPRYLIKTRGQQVTLSCSPISGHRSVSWYQQTPGQGLQFLFEYFSETQRNKGNFPGRFSGRQFSNSRSEMNVSTLELGDSALYLCASTYSGGKETQYFGPGTRLLVL.

This clone was counted once. The chain employs TRBV2 and TRBJ2-7, with D perhaps TRBD1 (6 bases). Germline loops: CDR1 SNHLY, CDR2 FYNNEI. Trimming shortened V by 7 bases and J by 0 bases, and 13 bases separated the two germline ends. The CDR3 spans 14 residues. CDR3 nucleotides: TGTGCCAGCATGTTGGACAGAGCCTCCTACGAGCAGTACTTC. This translates into CASMLDRASYEQYF.

V gene TRBV3-1 (or the pseudogene TRBV3-2) combines with J gene TRBJ2-3, with 7 bases matching TRBD2. CDR3 length equals 16 residues. The V segment lost 5 bases and the J segment 2 bases; nucleotides outside the gene matches: 10. CDR1 LGHDT and CDR2 YNNKEL come from the germline V gene (reference sequence). The CDR3 reads CASSTPRGRATDTQYF. DNA of the CDR3: TGTGCCAGCAGCACGCCCCGAGGGAGGGCCACAGATACGCAGTATTTT.

CDR3 in DNA: TGTGCCAGCAGTTACTCGAGGGGGCTCGGTAGAGAGACCCAGTACTTC. This codes for CASSYSRGLGRETQYF. The chain couples TRBV6-5 to TRBJ2-5, with 7 bases identical to TRBD1. The CDR3 consists of 16 residues. Trimming at V came to 0 bases and at J to 4 bases, leaving 8 bases not matched to a gene. Germline CDR1 is MNHEY and CDR2 is SVGAGI.

This chain connects TRBV12-3 or TRBV12-4 to TRBJ1-1; no clear D. This CDR3 is 13 amino acids long. With 7 bases removed from V and 0 bases from J, the gap between germline ends came to 9 bases. DNA of the CDR3: TGTGCCAGCAACCTTAAGATGAACACTGAAGCTTTCTTT. Protein product: CASNLKMNTEAFF.

V usage is TRBV6-2 or TRBV6-3 and J usage is TRBJ1-2; D not resolved. V was clipped by 5 bases and J by 4 bases, with 14 bases between them. The CDR3 sequence is 14 residues long. Germline-derived CDR1 and CDR2 are MNHEY and SVGEGT. The CDR3 here is CASSPETELYGYTF. The CDR3 region has the DNA TGTGCCAGCAGTCCGGAAACCGAACTCTATGGCTACACCTTC.

This chain joins TRBV19 and TRBJ2-2, with TRBD2 matching over 11 bases. V was pared by 5 bases and J by 6 bases, with 11 bases of the junction left unmatched. The germline V gene encodes CDR1 LNHDA and CDR2 SQIVND (reference sequence). This CDR3 is 17 amino acids long. CDR3 sequence: CASSPILAGAFAGELFF. Here the CDR3 DNA reads TGTGCCAGTAGTCCAATACTAGCGGGGGCGTTTGCCGGGGAGCTGTTTTTT.

J is TRBJ2-5 and V is TRBV7-2, with D uncertain. V lost 5 bases and J 3 bases, leaving 7 bases between the germline ends. The CDR3 totals 12 residues. The germline CDR1 and CDR2 sequences are SGHTA and FQGNSA. The CDR3 DNA is TGTGCCAGCAGCCTCGGAAAAGAGACCCAGTACTTC. This codes for CASSLGKETQYF.

The chain joins TRBV5-1 to TRBJ1-1; TRBD1 matches 10 bases. The junction had 8 bases not matched to a gene; V was cut back by 4 bases and J by 5 bases. CDR1 SGHRS and CDR2 YFSETQ come from the germline V gene. The CDR3 runs to 15 residues. The CDR3 loop reads CASSGQGQGNTEAFF. Written as DNA, the CDR3 is TGCGCCAGCAGCGGACAGGGACAGGGGAATACTGAAGCTTTCTTT.

The V gene is TRBV6-6, the J gene TRBJ2-1; D is perhaps TRBD2 (6 bases). Trimming left V 5 bases short and J 12 bases short, with 23 bases between. Looked up from germline, CDR1 is MNHNY and CDR2 is SVGAGI (reference sequence). The length of the CDR3 is 15 residues. The CDR3 sequence is CASSNTRRGLEGQFF. For the CDR3, the DNA is TGTGCCAGCAGTAACACCCGGCGGGGCCTCGAGGGGCAGTTCTTC.

The chain employs TRBV9 and TRBJ1-1; D is undetermined. Trimming pared 4 bases from V and 10 bases from J, leaving 20 bases between. This CDR3 has 14 amino acids. Germline V gene sequence: CDR1 SGDLS, CDR2 YYNGEE. CDR3 sequence reads: CASSPLDANTRAFF. The CDR3 DNA is TGTGCCAGCAGCCCTTTGGACGCTAACACTCGAGCTTTCTTT.

The chain carries TRBV3-1 (or the pseudogene TRBV3-2) and TRBJ2-2; tentatively, D is TRBD1 or TRBD2 (5 bases each). The germline V gene has CDR1 LGHDT and CDR2 YNNKEL (reference sequence). Trimming removed 4 bases from V and 1 base from J, with 7 bases in between. The CDR3 contains 14 residues. DNA for the CDR3: TGTGCCAGCAGCCCGAGGGGGAACACCGGGGAGCTGTTTTTT. It yields the protein CASSPRGNTGELFF.

The chain links TRBV6-5 to TRBJ1-1; a possible D gene is TRBD1 (5 bases). The CDR3 contains 14 residues. Germline CDR1 MNHEY, CDR2 SVGAGI. The V gene lost 2 bases and the J gene lost 2 bases, with 9 bases spanning the gap. The CDR3 DNA sequence: TGTGCCAGCAGTTACAGGGGTGCAAACACTGAAGCTTTCTTT. Translating it yields CASSYRGANTEAFF.

The chain joins TRBV7-2 to TRBJ2-7, with D maybe TRBD2 (6 bases). V shed 0 bases and J shed 3 bases, with 12 bases lying between them. CDR3 length equals 15 residues. Germline V gives CDR1 SGHTA, CDR2 FQGNSA. This CDR3 reads CASSLASGLSYEQYF. Written as DNA, the CDR3 is TGTGCCAGCAGCTTAGCGTCAGGACTAAGCTACGAGCAGTACTTC.